This T cell receptor (beta chain) was identified during a study of blood T cells in healthy people across ages. Together with a sample-barcoded 5' primer, a J-beta primer mix was included in a second PCR lasting about 6 to 11 cycles. TCRdb re-analysed the 5' RACE reads in MiXCR, keeping a single row per CDR3 protein. Of some 1.5 million distinct CDR3 sequences listed, roughly 43% are singletons. The CDR3 spans 15 residues. Germline values: CDR1 MNHNY, CDR2 SVGAGI (reference sequence). V was trimmed by 2 bases and J by 8 bases, leaving 16 bases between them. About this clonotype itself: The antigen is unknown.

General study findings and limits: Diversity estimates from one million T cells were considered underestimates.

This sequence originates from a woman under 30 in good health. The specimen sequenced was blood. The rearrangement joins TRBV6-6 to TRBJ2-1, with unresolved D. As DNA, the CDR3 is TGTGCCAGCAGTTACCCGGGTAGCCCGACGGATGAGCAGTTCTTC. As protein: CASSYPGSPTDEQFF.